The T cell receptor beta chain under discussion was sequenced for a study of blood T cell repertoires in COVID-19. In the study overall: Acute and convalescent COVID-19 samples came from the United States, Italy and Spain. PBMCs, B-cell-depleted T cells, or T cells provided the cDNA or gDNA that made up the material.

In its sample, this clone was seen once. Original data processing: Estimated nucleated cell counts came from reference gene primer amplification. The table came from immunoSEQ multiplex PCR; TCRdb's copy has only in-frame clones and leaves some out. That table furnishes V, J and clone size, whereas the DNA furnished D and trimming. The sample lists some 29,000 clones, around 89% seen once, with 2% to 3% in the top ten. CDR3 length: 13 amino acids. Germline V gene sequence: CDR1 LGHDT, CDR2 YNNKEL (reference sequence). V shed 3 bases and J shed 11 bases, with 13 bases lying between them. Sequenced input: peripheral blood. The sequence derives from a human donor in a cohort sampled during active COVID-19. The rearrangement links TRBV3-1 (or the pseudogene TRBV3-2) to TRBJ1-4; D remains ambiguous. CDR3 amino acids: CASSHETPGKLFF. The CDR3 nucleotides are TGTGCCAGCAGCCATGAGACACCGGGGAAACTGTTTTTT.